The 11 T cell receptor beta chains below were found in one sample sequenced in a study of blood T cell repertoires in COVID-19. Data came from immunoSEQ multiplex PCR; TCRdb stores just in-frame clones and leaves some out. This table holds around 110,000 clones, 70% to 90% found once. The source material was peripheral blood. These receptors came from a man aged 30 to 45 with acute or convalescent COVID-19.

The CDR3 sequence: CASRTGADGYTF. DNA for the CDR3: TGTGCCAGCAGGACAGGGGCGGATGGCTACACCTTC. The chain uses TRBV6-5 and TRBJ1-2; TRBD1 aligns across 8 bases. The CDR3 loop spans 12 amino acids. V shed 6 bases, J shed 6 bases, and the junction held 3 bases outside the gene matches. Germline assignment: CDR1 MNHEY and CDR2 SVGAGI.

This chain's CDR3 is CASSFPGTGETQYF. The CDR3 DNA reads TGTGCCAGCAGCTTCCCCGGGACAGGGGAGACCCAGTACTTC. The V and J genes are TRBV5-4 and TRBJ2-5; 9 nucleotides align to TRBD1. The CDR3 length is 14 residues. CDR1 and CDR2 from the germline V gene are SGHNT and YYREEE (reference sequence). V lost 2 bases to trimming and J lost 5 bases; unmatched junction nucleotides: 4.

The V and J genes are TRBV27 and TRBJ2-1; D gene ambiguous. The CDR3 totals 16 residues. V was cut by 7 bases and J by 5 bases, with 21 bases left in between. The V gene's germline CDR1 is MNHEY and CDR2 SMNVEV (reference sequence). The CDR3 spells CASTLSRLSRHNEQFF. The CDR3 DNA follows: TGTGCCAGCACCCTCTCTCGACTCTCTCGTCACAATGAGCAGTTCTTC.

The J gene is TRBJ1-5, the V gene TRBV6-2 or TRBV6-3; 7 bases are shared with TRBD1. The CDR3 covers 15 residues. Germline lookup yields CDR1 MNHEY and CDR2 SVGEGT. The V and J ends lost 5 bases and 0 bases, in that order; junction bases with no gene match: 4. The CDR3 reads CASSPTGYSNQPQHF. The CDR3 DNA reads TGTGCCAGCAGTCCGACAGGGTATAGCAATCAGCCCCAGCATTTT.

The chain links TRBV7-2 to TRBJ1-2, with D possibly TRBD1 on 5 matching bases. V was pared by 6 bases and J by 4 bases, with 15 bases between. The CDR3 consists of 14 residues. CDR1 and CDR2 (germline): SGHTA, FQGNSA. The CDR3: CASSRSAGLYGYTF. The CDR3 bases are TGTGCCAGCAGTAGATCCGCGGGACTCTATGGCTACACCTTC.

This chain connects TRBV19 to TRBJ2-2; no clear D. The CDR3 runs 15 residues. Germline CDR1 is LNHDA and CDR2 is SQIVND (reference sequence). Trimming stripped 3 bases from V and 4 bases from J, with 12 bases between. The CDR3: CASSIFTNPTGELFF. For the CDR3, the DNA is TGTGCCAGTAGTATCTTTACTAACCCCACCGGGGAGCTGTTTTTT.

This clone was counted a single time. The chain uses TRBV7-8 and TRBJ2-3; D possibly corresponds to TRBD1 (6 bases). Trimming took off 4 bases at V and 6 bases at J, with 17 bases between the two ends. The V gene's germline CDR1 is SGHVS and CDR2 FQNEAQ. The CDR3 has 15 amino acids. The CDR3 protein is CASSSIRAGDDTQYF. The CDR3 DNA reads TGTGCCAGCAGCTCAATAAGGGCAGGGGATGATACGCAGTATTTT.

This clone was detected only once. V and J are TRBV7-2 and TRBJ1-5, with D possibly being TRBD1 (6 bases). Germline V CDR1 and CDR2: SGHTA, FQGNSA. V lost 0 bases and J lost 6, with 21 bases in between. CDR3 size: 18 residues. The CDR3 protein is CASSLAYLSNRAFQPQHF. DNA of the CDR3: TGTGCCAGCAGCTTAGCTTATCTGTCAAACAGGGCCTTTCAGCCCCAGCATTTT.

The CDR3 DNA is TGTGCTAGTGGTTTGGTACTTGGCAGGGGGCTCACGGGGAACATTCAGTACTTC. Translation: CASGLVLGRGLTGNIQYF. The V gene is TRBV12-5, the J gene TRBJ2-4; 8 bases are shared with TRBD1. Losses at the gene ends were 0 bases for V and 7 bases for J; bases not matched to a gene: 14. Looked up from germline, CDR1 is LGHNT and CDR2 is FRNRAP. The CDR3 extends over 18 amino acids.

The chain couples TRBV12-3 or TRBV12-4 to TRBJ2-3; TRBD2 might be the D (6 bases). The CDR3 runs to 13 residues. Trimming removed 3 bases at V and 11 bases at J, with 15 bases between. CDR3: CASSLSGPAVQYF. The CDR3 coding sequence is TGTGCCAGCAGTTTGAGCGGGCCAGCGGTGCAGTATTTT.

Here the CDR3 reads CASSPSRGGSTFGDTQYF. The CDR3 DNA follows: TGTGCCAGCAGCCCGTCGCGGGGCGGGAGTACGTTTGGAGATACGCAGTATTTT. The gene calls are TRBV7-8 and TRBJ2-3, with TRBD2 matching 7 bases. Germline CDR1 reads SGHVS; CDR2 reads FQNEAQ. This CDR3 region has 18 residues. Unmatched junction bases numbered 19, after V lost 5 bases and J lost 5 bases. Full variable domain (missing parts from reference TRBV7-8 and TRBJ2-3): GAGVSQSPRYKVAKRGQDVALRCDPISGHVSLFWYQQALGQGPEFLTYFQNEAQLDKSGLPSDRFFAERPEGSVSTLKIQRTQQEDSAVYLCASSPSRGGSTFGDTQYFGPGTRLTVL.